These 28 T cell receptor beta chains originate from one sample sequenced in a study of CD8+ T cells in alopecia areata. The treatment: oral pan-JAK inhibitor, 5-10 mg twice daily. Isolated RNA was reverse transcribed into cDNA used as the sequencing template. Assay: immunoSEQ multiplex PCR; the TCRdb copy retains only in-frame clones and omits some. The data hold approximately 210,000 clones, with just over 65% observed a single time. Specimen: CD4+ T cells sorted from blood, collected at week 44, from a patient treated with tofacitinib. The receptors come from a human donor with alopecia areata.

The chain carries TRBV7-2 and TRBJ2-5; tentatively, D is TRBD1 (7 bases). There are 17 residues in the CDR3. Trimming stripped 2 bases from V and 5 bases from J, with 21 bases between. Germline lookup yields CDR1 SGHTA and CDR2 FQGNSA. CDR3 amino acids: CASSLMGLTTGRETQYF. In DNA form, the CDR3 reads TGTGCCAGCAGCTTAATGGGCCTCACGACAGGGAGGGAGACCCAGTACTTC.

The CDR3 nucleotides read TGTGCCAGCAGTGAAGACCCCGGACTAGCGGGGGGATATGTCCCCGGGGAGCTGTTTTTT. Protein product: CASSEDPGLAGGYVPGELFF. The chain uses TRBV2 and TRBJ2-2, with TRBD2 matching 14 bases. The CDR3 has 20 amino acids. After removal of 1 base from V and 6 bases from J, the junction contained 13 bases not matched to a gene. Germline V lookup: CDR1 SNHLY, CDR2 FYNNEI.

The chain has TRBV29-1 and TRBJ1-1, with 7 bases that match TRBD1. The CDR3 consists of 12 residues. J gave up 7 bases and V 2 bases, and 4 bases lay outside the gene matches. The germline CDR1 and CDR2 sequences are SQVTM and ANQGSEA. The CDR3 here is CSVEKGAFEAFF. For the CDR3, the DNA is TGCAGCGTTGAAAAGGGGGCGTTTGAAGCTTTCTTT.

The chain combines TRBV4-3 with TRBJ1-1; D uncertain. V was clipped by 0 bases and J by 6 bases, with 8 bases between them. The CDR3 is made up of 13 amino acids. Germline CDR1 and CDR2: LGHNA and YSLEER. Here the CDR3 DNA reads TGCGCCAGCAGCCAAGAGCCTGCCGCTGAAGCTTTCTTT. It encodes CASSQEPAAEAFF.

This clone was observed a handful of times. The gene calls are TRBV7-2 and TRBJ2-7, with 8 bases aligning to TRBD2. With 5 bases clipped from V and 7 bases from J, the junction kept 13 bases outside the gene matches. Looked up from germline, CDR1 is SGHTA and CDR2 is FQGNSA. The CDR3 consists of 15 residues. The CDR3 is CASSDRSGGPGEQYF. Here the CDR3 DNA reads TGTGCCAGCAGCGATAGGAGCGGGGGCCCGGGAGAGCAGTACTTC.

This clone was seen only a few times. The DNA for the CDR3 is TGTGCCAGCAGCGCCGGACAGGGTTACGAGCAGTACTTC. Translated: CASSAGQGYEQYF. The genes are TRBV11-1 and TRBJ2-7, with 8 bases lining up with TRBD1. V shed 5 bases and J 4 bases; nucleotides not matched to a gene: 4. Germline values: CDR1 SGHAT, CDR2 FQDESV (reference sequence). The CDR3 has 13 residues.

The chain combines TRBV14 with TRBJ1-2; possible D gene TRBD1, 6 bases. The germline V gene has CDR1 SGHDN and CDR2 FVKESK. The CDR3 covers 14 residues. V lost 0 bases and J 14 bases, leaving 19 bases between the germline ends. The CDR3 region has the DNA TGTGCCAGCAGCCAAGAAGGGCAGGGGACCACTGTTACCTTC. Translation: CASSQEGQGTTVTF.

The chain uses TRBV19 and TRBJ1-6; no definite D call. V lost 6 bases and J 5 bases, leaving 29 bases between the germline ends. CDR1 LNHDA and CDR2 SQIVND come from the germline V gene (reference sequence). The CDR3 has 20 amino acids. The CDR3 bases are TGTGCCAGTAGCCCACCGCTAAAGAAGTATTCCCCCGAAGATAATTCACCCCTCCACTTT. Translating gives CASSPPLKKYSPEDNSPLHF.

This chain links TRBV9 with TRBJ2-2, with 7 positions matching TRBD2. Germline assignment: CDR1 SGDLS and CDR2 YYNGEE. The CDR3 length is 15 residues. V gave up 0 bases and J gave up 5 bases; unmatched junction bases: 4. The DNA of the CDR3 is TGTGCCAGCAGCGTAGGGACTAGTGGGACCGGGGAGCTGTTTTTT. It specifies CASSVGTSGTGELFF.

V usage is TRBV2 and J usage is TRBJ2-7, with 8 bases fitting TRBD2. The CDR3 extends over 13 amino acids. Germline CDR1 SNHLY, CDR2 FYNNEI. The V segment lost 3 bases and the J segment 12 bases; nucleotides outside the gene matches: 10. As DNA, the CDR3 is TGTGCCAGCAGTGATCTTGGGACTAGTAGGGCGTACTTC. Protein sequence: CASSDLGTSRAYF.

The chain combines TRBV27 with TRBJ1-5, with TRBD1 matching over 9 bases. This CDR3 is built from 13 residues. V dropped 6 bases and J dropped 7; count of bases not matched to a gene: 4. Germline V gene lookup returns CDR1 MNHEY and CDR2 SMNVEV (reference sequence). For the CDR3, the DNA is TGTGCCAGCAGCCCGGGACAGGGCCAGCCCCAGCATTTT. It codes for CASSPGQGQPQHF.

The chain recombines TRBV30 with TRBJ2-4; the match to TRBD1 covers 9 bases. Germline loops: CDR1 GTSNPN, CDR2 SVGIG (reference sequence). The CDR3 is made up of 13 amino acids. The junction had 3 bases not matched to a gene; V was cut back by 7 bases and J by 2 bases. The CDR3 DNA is TGTGCCTCGACAGGGGGGTCCAAAAACATTCAGTACTTC. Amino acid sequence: CASTGGSKNIQYF.

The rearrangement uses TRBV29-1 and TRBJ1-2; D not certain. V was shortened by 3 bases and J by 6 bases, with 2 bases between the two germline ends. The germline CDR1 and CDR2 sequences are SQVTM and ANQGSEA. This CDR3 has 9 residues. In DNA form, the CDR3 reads TGCAGCGTTGAGGATGGCTACACCTTC. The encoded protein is CSVEDGYTF.

The CDR3 protein is CAWSGSTGYSNQPQHF. The CDR3 DNA reads as TGTGCCTGGAGTGGTTCGACAGGGTATAGCAATCAGCCCCAGCATTTT. The V call is TRBV30, the J call TRBJ1-5; 7 bases match TRBD1. The V segment lost 1 base and the J segment 0 bases; nucleotides outside the gene matches: 6. The length of the CDR3 is 16 residues. Per germline, CDR1 GTSNPN and CDR2 SVGIG (reference sequence).

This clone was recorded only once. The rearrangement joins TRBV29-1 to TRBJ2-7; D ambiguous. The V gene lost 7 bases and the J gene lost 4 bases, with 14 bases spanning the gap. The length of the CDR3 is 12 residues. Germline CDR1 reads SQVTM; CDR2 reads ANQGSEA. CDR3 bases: TGCAGCGCCTCGGACGGACGGTACGAGCAGTACTTC. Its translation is CSASDGRYEQYF.

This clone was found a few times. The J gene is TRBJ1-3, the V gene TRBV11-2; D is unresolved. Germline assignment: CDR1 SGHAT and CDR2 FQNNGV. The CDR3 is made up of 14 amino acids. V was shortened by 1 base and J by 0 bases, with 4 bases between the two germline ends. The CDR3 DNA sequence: TGTGCCAGCAGCTTAGGCAGCTCTGGAAACACCATATATTTT. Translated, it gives CASSLGSSGNTIYF. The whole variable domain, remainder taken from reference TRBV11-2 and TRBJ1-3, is EAGVAQSPRYKIIEKRQSVAFWCNPISGHATLYWYQQILGQGPKLLIQFQNNGVVDDSQLPKDRFSAERLKGVDSTLKIQPAKLEDSAVYLCASSLGSSGNTIYFGEGSWLTVV.

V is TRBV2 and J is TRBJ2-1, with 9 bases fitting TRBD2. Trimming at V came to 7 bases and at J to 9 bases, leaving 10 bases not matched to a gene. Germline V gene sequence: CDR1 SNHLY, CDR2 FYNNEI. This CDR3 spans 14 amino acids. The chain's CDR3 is CASKSSGAWGEQFF. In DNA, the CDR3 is TGTGCCAGCAAATCTAGCGGGGCGTGGGGTGAGCAGTTCTTC.

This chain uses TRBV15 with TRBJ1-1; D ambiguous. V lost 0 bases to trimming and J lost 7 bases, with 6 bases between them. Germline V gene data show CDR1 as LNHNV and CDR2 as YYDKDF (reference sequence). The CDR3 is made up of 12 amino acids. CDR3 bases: TGTGCCACCAGCAGAGATGGCGGTGAAGCTTTCTTT. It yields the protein CATSRDGGEAFF.

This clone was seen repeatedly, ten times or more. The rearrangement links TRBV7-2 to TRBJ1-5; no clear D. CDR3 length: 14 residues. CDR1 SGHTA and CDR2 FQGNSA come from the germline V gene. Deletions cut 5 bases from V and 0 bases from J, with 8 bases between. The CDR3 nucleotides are TGTGCCAGCAGCCGAGAGTATAGCAATCAGCCCCAGCATTTT. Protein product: CASSREYSNQPQHF.

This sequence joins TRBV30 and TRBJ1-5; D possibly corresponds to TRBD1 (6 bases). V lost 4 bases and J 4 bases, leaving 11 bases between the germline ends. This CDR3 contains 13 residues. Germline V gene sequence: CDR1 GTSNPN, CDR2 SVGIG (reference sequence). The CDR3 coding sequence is TGTGCCTGGACGGGGGCGGGAAATCAGCCCCAGCATTTT. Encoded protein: CAWTGAGNQPQHF.

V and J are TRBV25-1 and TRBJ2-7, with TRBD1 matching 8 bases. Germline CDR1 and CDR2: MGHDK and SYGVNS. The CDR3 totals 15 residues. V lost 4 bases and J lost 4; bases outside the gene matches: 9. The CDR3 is CASSALTGQVYEQYF. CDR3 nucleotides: TGTGCCAGCAGTGCCCTAACGGGACAGGTATACGAGCAGTACTTC.

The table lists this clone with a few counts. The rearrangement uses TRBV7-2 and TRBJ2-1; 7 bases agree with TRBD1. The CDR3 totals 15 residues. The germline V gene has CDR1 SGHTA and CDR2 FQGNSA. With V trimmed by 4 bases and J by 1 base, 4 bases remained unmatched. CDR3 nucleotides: TGTGCCAGCAGCTCCGGGACAGCTTCCTACAATGAGCAGTTCTTC. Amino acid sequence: CASSSGTASYNEQFF.

This CDR3 is CASSIGTGANQPQHF. CDR3 sequence (DNA): TGCGCCAGCAGCATCGGGACAGGGGCCAATCAGCCCCAGCATTTT. This chain uses TRBV5-1 with TRBJ1-5, with TRBD1 matching 10 bases. This CDR3 contains 15 residues. The V and J ends lost 4 bases and 3 bases, in that order; junction bases with no gene match: 4. Germline assignment: CDR1 SGHRS and CDR2 YFSETQ.

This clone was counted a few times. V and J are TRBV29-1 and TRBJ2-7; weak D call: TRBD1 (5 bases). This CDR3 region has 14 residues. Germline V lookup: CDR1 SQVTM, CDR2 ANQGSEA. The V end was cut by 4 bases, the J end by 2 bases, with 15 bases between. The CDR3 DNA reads TGCAGCGTTGGTCACAGGCTAAGACCCTACGAGCAGTACTTC. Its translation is CSVGHRLRPYEQYF.

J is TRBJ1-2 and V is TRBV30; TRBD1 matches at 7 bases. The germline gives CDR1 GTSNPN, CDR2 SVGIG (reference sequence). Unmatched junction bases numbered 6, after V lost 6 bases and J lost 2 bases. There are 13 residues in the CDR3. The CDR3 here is CACRDRLNYGYTF. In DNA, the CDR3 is TGTGCCTGTAGGGACAGACTCAACTATGGCTACACCTTC.

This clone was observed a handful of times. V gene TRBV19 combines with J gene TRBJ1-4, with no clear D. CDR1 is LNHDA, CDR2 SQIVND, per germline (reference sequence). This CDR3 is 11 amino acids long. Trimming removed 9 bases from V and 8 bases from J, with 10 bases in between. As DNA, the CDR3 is TGTGCCAGCACAAGCGCCGAAAAACTGTTTTTT. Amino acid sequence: CASTSAEKLFF.

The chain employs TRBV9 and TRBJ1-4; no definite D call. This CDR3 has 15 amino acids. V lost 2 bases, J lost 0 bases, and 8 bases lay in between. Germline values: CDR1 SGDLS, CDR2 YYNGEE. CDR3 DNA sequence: TGTGCCAGCAGCGTTCACGGGACAACTAATGAAAAACTGTTTTTT. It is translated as CASSVHGTTNEKLFF.

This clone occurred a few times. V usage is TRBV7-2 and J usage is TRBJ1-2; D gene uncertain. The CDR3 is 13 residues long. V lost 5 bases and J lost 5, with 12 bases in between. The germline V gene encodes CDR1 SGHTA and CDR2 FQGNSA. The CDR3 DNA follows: TGTGCCAGCAGCCCCCCGATATCATATGGCTACACCTTC. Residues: CASSPPISYGYTF. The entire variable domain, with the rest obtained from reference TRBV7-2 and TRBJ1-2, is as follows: GAGVSQSPSNKVTEKGKDVELRCDPISGHTALYWYRQSLGQGLEFLIYFQGNSAPDKSGLPSDRFSAERTGGSVSTLTIQRTQQEDSAVYLCASSPPISYGYTFGSGTRLTVV.